Presented here are 11 T cell receptor beta chains from one specimen sequenced in a study of T cells in Graves' hyperthyroidism and ophthalmopathy. It was RNA transcripts that yielded the amplified TCR beta CDR3 regions. HTBI primers were employed in a first-round RT-PCR of the TCR CDR3. Via MiXCR, TCRdb re-called the multiplex PCR reads, giving one row per CDR3 protein. This sample has roughly 500,000 distinct CDR3 sequences, with around 24% found just once. Sequenced: blood. Source of these receptors: a woman in her thirties with Graves' ophthalmopathy.

This clonotype occurred a few times. The V and J genes are TRBV12-3 or TRBV12-4 and TRBJ1-3; D gene unclear. The CDR3 is made up of 15 amino acids. V dropped 3 bases and J dropped 0 bases, with 9 bases sitting between them. The CDR3 region has the DNA TGTGCCAGCAGTTTGTCGGAAAGCTCTGGAAACACCATATATTTT. It encodes CASSLSESSGNTIYF.

This clonotype was recorded many times. The rearrangement links TRBV5-1 to TRBJ1-1, with D possibly being TRBD1 (6 bases). This CDR3 has 14 residues. The germline V gene has CDR1 SGHRS and CDR2 YFSETQ. Trimming cost V 2 bases and J 11 bases, with 19 bases left between them. CDR3 sequence (DNA): TGCGCCAGCAGCTTTGAGGGGGGGCCGGGAATGGCTTTCTTT. Translating gives CASSFEGGPGMAFF.

As DNA, the CDR3 is TGTGCCAGCAGCTTAGCAGTAAGCTCCTACGAGCAGTACTTC. Its translation: CASSLAVSSYEQYF. The rearrangement links TRBV7-8 to TRBJ2-7, with unresolved D. Germline V lookup: CDR1 SGHVS, CDR2 FQNEAQ. This CDR3 has 14 residues. Trimming cost V 0 bases and J 0 bases, with 6 bases left between them.

The chain links TRBV9 to TRBJ1-3, with D unclear. CDR1 is SGDLS and CDR2 is YYNGEE in the germline V gene. This CDR3 comprises 17 residues. V was shortened by 3 bases and J by 0 bases, with 16 bases between the two germline ends. The CDR3 protein is CASSGLQRSSSGNTIYF. Written as DNA, the CDR3 is TGTGCCAGCAGCGGCTTACAACGGTCAAGCTCTGGAAACACCATATATTTT.

The rearrangement uses TRBV4-1 and TRBJ2-5; the D gene is possibly TRBD2 (5 bases). Germline lookup yields CDR1 MGHRA and CDR2 YSYEKL. This CDR3 spans 14 amino acids. V was clipped by 2 bases and J by 2 bases, with 9 bases between them. The chain's CDR3 is CASSQTRVQETQYF. The CDR3 coding sequence is TGCGCCAGCAGCCAAACTAGGGTACAAGAGACCCAGTACTTC.

V and J are TRBV29-1 and TRBJ2-7; D is perhaps TRBD1 (6 bases). V was clipped by 3 bases and J by 0 bases, with 15 bases between them. From germline, CDR1 is SQVTM and CDR2 ANQGSEA. The CDR3 extends over 15 amino acids. CDR3 in DNA: TGCAGCGTTGAGAATAGAGGGGGACCCTCCTACGAGCAGTACTTC. It specifies CSVENRGGPSYEQYF.

This clonotype was recorded many times. The chain is built from TRBV6-1 and TRBJ1-1; D uncertain. CDR3 size: 14 residues. V lost 3 bases, J lost 3 bases, and 11 bases lay in between. Germline CDR1 is MNHNS and CDR2 is SASEGT. Here the CDR3 DNA reads TGTGCCAGCAGTGACTGGAAATCCTACACTGAAGCTTTCTTT. Its translation: CASSDWKSYTEAFF.

CDR3 amino acids: CASRGGRGRKPEAFF. CDR3 bases: TGCGCCAGCAGGGGAGGTAGGGGGCGCAAACCTGAAGCTTTCTTT. The chain links TRBV4-1 to TRBJ1-1, with TRBD1 matching over 7 bases. Unmatched junction bases numbered 13, after V lost 6 bases and J lost 6 bases. Germline loops: CDR1 MGHRA, CDR2 YSYEKL. The CDR3 runs 15 residues.

This clonotype was detected ten times or more. This chain uses TRBV6-1 with TRBJ2-7, with TRBD1 as a possible D gene (5 bases). V lost 6 bases and J lost 2, with 11 bases in between. The CDR3 is 13 residues long. Germline CDR1 and CDR2: MNHNS and SASEGT. CDR3 sequence: CASRKRTTYEQYF. The CDR3 coding sequence is TGTGCCAGCAGAAAGAGGACAACCTACGAGCAGTACTTC.

This clonotype was seen ten or more times. This rearrangement joins TRBV6-2 or TRBV6-3 to TRBJ1-2; TRBD1 matches at 7 bases. The CDR3 has 14 amino acids. The V gene end was trimmed by 2 bases and the J gene end by 8 bases; junction bases not matched to a gene: 8. Germline CDR1 and CDR2: MNHEY and SVGEGT. Written as DNA, the CDR3 is TGTGCCAGCAGTTACGTGACAGGGATCGGCGGCTACACCTTC. Translation: CASSYVTGIGGYTF.

This clonotype was counted between two and nine times. The V and J genes are TRBV28 and TRBJ1-1, with D tentatively TRBD1 (6 bases). The V end lost 4 bases, the J end lost 11 bases, and 14 bases lay between the germline ends. The CDR3 contains 12 residues. CDR1 MDHEN and CDR2 SYDVKM come from the germline V gene. This CDR3 is CASSSDRLDAFF. Written as DNA, the CDR3 is TGTGCCAGCAGTTCAGACAGGTTAGATGCTTTCTTT.